The clone carrying this T cell receptor (beta chain) was picked up many times. The antigen remains undetermined. The CDR3 extends over 15 amino acids. V trimming: 5 bases; J trimming: 7 bases; junction bases outside the gene matches: 4. Germline CDR1 is LNHNV and CDR2 is YYDKDF (reference sequence). This entry comes from a study of T cell repertoires in cytomegalovirus infection. The overall study: Public TCR beta signature analysis indicated the presence of both CMV infection and matching HLA type. Study conclusions and caveats: The response measured ex vivo was dominated by TCR beta clonotypes (HLA-C-restricted and CMV-specific). Of the TCR beta families, the public ones yielded a cumulative frequency that identified carriers of CMV plus the relevant HLA.

MiXCR, run by TCRdb on the reads, gives a single entry per CDR3 protein. The top ten hold roughly a tenth of the sample, which has 400,000 to 550,000 distinct CDR3 sequences, about 11% seen once. The V and J genes are TRBV15 and TRBJ1-6; 11 bases agree with TRBD1. The TCR originated in a human donor in good health (CMV status not recorded). Some clones in this sample may be carry-over from other donors' samples. The specimen sequenced was PBMCs. CDR3 sequence reads: CATSSRTGGNSPLHF. CDR3 in DNA: TGTGCCACCAGCTCCCGGACAGGGGGCAATTCACCCCTCCACTTT.